This T cell receptor beta chain emerged from a study of shared clonotypes between healthy human individuals (dated by TCRdb to between 2020 and 2021). Study-wide context: The cohort comprised a couple of women and a few men aged 18 to 49 years. For each donor, three plates each were used for CD4 naive and CD4 memory, two plates were used for CD8 naive, and one plate was used for CD8 memory. To estimate repertoire size and how much clonotype sharing occurs between individuals, the study deeply sequenced the blood TCR repertoires of several healthy adults. To increase sequencing depth and limit assay-specific biases, TCR repertoire library preparation and sequencing were carried out by different laboratories using diverse techniques. Per donor, leukapheresis produced somewhere between about 0.8 and 9 billion PBMCs.

Healthy HIV-negative adults with no recently reported acute infections or vaccinations were included as donors. All donors were Caucasian adults living in Nashville, Tennessee, USA. CD4+ T cells were enriched through magnetic negative selection, after which naive cells were positively selected on CD45RA and the remaining negative fraction served as the memory subset. Blood was collected by leukapheresis, and PBMCs were isolated by Ficoll-Histopaque density gradient centrifugation and then cryopreserved in liquid nitrogen vapor phase. Analytical flow cytometry was used to check the purity and quantity of each magnetically sorted T cell population. Each sorted fraction had its genomic DNA isolated and then quantified by UV absorbance on a Nanodrop 2000c. Including cysteine and phenylalanine, the CDR3 has 14 amino acids. Only the CDR3 portion is preserved as DNA: 42 bases, with reading frame beginning at the first base. Deletion took 0 bases off V and 2 bases off J, with a span of 9 bases between the germline ends. As encoded in the germline V gene, CDR1 is SGHRS while CDR2 is YFSETQ.

Using the deep immunoSEQ assay, TCR CDR3 regions were amplified from genomic DNA by multiplex PCR. Genomic DNA extracted from each cell subset was distributed evenly over all wells of several immunoSEQ 96-well plates, and each plate served as one replicate. For sorted subsets, approximately 210 ng genomic DNA, equal to some 30,000 T cell genomes, was loaded into each replicate PCR. Purified libraries were quantified with a Qubit 3.0 fluorometer, sized on a Bioanalyzer 2100, and re-quantified with the KAPA Library Quantification kit. Every immunoSEQ 96-well plate was sequenced on a separate single-read 150-cycle Illumina NextSeq 550 flow cell. The authors' analysis ran thus. Because the immunoSEQ output included only junctional sequences and no quality scores, the filtering could not be the same as the filtering used for full-length reads. Sequences were annotated with PyIR, a Python wrapper for IgBLAST v1.9, and V/J genes and CDR3 were assigned using IMGT germline references. Reads were removed for weak V/J assignments (E-value above 1e-6), missing CDR3, stop codons, out-of-frame junctions, or ambiguous translated residues. A V3J clonotype was defined by an identical inferred V gene, J gene, and CDR3 amino acid sequence. Percentage overlap between repertoires was computed as shared unique clonotypes divided by the size of the smaller repertoire. Richness of each repertoire was evaluated using RTK rarefaction, the Chao1 estimator, and Recon v2.1 estimates of unobserved clonotypes. OLGA was used to compute generation probabilities for all TCRbeta clonotypes that the gDNA method yielded from a handful of donors. In TCRdb, the immuneACCESS table is reduced to in-frame sequences with V and J assigned. These tables do not hold every clone; where another copy was compared, an unresolved V gene accounts for under half, and the others remain unexplained. That table supplies the V and J calls and clone size; D and trimming were determined from the DNA. In this sample the table shows a few hundred thousand clones, 73% of which occur a single time. The ten top clones hold 10% of the sample.

To note about this clone: It lacks a known antigen. No clone much larger than this one lies a single base away; base qualities are absent.

General study outcomes and caveats: Even with the large sequencing depth, rarefaction of the sorted-subset datasets indicated that sequencing was incomplete. Only blood was sampled, and tissue TCR repertoires likely differ from those in blood. Compared with non-shared clonotypes, clonotypes shared by all four sorted-subset donors had higher generation probabilities. Naive subsets generally had larger estimated clonotype richness than memory subsets did. Based on pairwise subsampling, the degree of clonotype sharing among donors was expected to be affected by sequencing depth. Across a handful of donors, approximately 5% of naive CD4, roughly 3.5% of naive CD8, under 2.5% of memory CD4, and approximately 0.4% of memory CD8 clonotypes were shared. The small number of donors limited the genetic and exposure-history diversity represented.

Sequenced material: memory CD4+ T cells sorted from blood. In the paper's terms, the cell subset or site label means: CD45RA-negative fraction. The receptor comes from a young man in good health. The chain is assembled from TRBV5-1 and TRBJ2-7; too little of a D gene remains to name it. The CDR3 has the sequence CASSLDTLTYEQYF. The DNA sequence is given as TGCGCCAGCAGCTTGGACACACTAACCTACGAGCAGTACTTC. Joined to the reference TRBV5-1 and TRBJ2-7 proteins, this CDR3 gives the full variable domain: KAGVTQTPRYLIKTRGQQVTLSCSPISGHRSVSWYQQTPGQGLQFLFEYFSETQRNKGNFPGRFSGRQFSNSRSEMNVSTLELGDSALYLCASSLDTLTYEQYFGPGTRLTVT.